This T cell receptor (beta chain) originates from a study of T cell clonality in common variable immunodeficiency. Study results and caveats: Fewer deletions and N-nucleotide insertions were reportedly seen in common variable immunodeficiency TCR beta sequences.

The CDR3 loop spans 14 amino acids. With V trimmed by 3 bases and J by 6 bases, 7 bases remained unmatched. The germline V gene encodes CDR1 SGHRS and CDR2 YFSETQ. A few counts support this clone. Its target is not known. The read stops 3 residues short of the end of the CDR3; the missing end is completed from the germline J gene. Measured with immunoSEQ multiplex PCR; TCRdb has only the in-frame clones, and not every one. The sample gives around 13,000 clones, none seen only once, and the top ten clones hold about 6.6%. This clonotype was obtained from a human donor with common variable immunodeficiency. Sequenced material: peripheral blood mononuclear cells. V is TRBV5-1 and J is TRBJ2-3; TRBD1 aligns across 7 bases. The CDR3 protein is CASSSGTATDTQYF. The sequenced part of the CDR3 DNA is TGCGCCAGCAGCTCGGGGACAGCCACGGATACG.